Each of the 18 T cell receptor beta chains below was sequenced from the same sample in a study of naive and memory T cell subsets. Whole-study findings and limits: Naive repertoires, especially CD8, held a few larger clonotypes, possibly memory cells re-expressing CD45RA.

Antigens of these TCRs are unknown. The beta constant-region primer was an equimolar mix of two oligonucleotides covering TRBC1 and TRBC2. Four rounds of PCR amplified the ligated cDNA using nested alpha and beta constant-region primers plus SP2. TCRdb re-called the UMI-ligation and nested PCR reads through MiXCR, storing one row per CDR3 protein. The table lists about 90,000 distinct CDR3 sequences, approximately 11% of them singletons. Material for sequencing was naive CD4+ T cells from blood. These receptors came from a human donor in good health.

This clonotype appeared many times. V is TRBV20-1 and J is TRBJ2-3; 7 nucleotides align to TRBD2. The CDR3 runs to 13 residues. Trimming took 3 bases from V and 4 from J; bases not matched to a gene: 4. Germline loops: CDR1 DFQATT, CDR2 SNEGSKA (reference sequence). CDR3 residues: CSARGGVADTQYF. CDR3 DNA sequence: TGCAGTGCTAGGGGGGGGGTGGCAGATACGCAGTATTTT.

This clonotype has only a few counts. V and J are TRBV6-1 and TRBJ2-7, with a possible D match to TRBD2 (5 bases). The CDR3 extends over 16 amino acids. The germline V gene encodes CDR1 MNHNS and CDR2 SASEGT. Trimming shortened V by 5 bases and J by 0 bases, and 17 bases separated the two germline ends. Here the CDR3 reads CASSSLRDRGSYEQYF. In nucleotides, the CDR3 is TGTGCCAGCAGTTCACTCCGAGATCGGGGCTCCTACGAGCAGTACTTC.

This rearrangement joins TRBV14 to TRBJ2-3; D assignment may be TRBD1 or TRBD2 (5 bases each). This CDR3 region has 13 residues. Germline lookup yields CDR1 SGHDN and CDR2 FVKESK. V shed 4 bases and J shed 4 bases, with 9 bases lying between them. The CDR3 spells CASSPRGPDTQYF. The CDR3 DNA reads TGTGCCAGCAGCCCCCGGGGCCCAGATACGCAGTATTTT.

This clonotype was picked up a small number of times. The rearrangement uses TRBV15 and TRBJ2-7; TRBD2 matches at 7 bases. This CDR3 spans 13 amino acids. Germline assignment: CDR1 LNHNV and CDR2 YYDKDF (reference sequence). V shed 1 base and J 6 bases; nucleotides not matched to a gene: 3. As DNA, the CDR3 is TGTGCCACCAGCAGAGGGGGGGGTGGCGAGCAGTACTTC. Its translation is CATSRGGGGEQYF.

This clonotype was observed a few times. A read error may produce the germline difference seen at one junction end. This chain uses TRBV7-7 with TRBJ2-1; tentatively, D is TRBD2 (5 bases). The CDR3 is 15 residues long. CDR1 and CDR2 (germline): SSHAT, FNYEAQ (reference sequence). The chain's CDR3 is CASSLVPAADNEQFF. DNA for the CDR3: TGTGCTAGCAGCTTAGTTCCAGCGGCAGACAATGAGCAGTTCTTC.

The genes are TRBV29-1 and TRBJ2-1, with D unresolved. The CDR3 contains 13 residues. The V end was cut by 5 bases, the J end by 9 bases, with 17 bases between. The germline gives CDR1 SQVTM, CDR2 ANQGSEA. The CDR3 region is CSVCPQLCSEQFF. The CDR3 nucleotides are TGCAGCGTTTGTCCGCAGCTCTGTTCTGAGCAGTTCTTC.

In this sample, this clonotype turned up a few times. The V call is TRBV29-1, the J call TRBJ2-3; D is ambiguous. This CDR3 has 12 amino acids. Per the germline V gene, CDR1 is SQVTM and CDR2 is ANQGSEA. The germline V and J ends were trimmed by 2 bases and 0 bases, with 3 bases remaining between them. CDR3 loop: CSVEYSTDTQYF. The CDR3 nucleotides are TGCAGCGTTGAATACAGCACAGATACGCAGTATTTT.

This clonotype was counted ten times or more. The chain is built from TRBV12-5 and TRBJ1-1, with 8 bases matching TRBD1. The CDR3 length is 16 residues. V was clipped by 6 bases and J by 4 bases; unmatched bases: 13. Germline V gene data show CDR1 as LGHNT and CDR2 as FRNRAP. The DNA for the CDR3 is TGTGCTAGTGGGCAACGGACAGGGCTGGTGGGCACTGAAGCTTTCTTT. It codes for CASGQRTGLVGTEAFF.

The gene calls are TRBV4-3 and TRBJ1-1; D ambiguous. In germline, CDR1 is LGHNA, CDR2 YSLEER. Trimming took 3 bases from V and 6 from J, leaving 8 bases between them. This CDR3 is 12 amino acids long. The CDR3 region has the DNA TGCGCCAGCAGCCACGGCCCCGCTGAAGCTTTCTTT. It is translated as CASSHGPAEAFF.

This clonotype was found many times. The CDR3 nucleotides are TGTGCCAGCAGCTTATTCGGACTAGATGAGCAGTTCTTC. It translates to CASSLFGLDEQFF. V and J are TRBV7-8 and TRBJ2-1, with 7 positions matching TRBD2. Germline CDR1 and CDR2: SGHVS and FQNEAQ. The V segment lost 2 bases and the J segment 8 bases; nucleotides outside the gene matches: 3. There are 13 residues in the CDR3.

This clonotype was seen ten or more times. CDR3 DNA sequence: TGTGCCAGCAGCCGAGGGGATACGCAGTATTTT. It translates to CASSRGDTQYF. V gene TRBV6-5 combines with J gene TRBJ2-3; tentatively, D is TRBD2 (5 bases). The CDR3 contains 11 residues. Trimming removed 6 bases at V and 6 bases at J, with 7 bases between. From germline, CDR1 is MNHEY and CDR2 SVGAGI.

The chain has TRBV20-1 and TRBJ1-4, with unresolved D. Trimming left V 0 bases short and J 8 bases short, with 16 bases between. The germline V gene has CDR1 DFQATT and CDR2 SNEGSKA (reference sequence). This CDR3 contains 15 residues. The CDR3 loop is CSARDPTEGLEKLFF. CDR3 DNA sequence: TGCAGTGCTAGAGATCCCACCGAGGGCCTCGAAAAACTGTTTTTT.

The CDR3 loop is CASSFGRGEASYEQYF. In nucleotides, the CDR3 is TGTGCCAGCAGCTTTGGCCGGGGCGAGGCTTCCTACGAGCAGTACTTC. The gene calls are TRBV7-6 and TRBJ2-7; tentatively, D is TRBD1 or TRBD2 (5 bases each). The germline CDR1 and CDR2 sequences are SGHVS and FNYEAQ. This CDR3 region has 16 residues. V was shortened by 3 bases and J by 1 base, with 16 bases between the two germline ends.

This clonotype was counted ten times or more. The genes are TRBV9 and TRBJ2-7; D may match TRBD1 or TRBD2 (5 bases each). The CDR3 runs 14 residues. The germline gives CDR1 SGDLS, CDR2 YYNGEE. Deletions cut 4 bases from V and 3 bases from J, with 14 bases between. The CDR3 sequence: CASSPGTAVYEQYF. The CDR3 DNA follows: TGTGCCAGCAGCCCAGGGACCGCCGTCTACGAGCAGTACTTC.

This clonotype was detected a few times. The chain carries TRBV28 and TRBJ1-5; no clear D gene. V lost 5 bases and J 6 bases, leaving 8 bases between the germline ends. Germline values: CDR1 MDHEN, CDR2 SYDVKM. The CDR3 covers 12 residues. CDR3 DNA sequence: TGTGCCAGCAGTCTTTTTACTCAGCCCCAGCATTTT. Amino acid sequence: CASSLFTQPQHF. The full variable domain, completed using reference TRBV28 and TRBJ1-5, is DVKVTQSSRYLVKRTGEKVFLECVQDMDHENMFWYRQDPGLGLRLIYFSYDVKMKEKGDIPEGYSVSREKKERFSLILESASTNQTSMYLCASSLFTQPQHFGDGTRLSIL.

The CDR3 protein is CASSLRGPPTNEKLFF. As DNA, the CDR3 is TGTGCCAGCAGCTTACGCGGACCGCCAACTAATGAAAAACTGTTTTTT. This chain connects TRBV7-3 to TRBJ1-4; D gene uncertain. V shed 2 bases and J shed 0 bases, with 10 bases lying between them. CDR1 is SGHTA and CDR2 is FQGTGA in the germline V gene. CDR3 length: 16 amino acids.

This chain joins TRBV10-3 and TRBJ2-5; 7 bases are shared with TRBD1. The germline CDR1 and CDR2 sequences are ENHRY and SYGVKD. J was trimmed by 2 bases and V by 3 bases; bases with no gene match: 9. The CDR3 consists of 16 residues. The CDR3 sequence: CAISDGTAFQQETQYF. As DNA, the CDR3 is TGTGCCATCAGTGACGGGACAGCGTTCCAACAAGAGACCCAGTACTTC.

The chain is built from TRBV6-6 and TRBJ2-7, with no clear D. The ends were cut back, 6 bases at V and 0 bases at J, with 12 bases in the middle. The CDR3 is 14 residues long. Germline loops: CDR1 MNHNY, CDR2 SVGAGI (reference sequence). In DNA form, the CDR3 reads TGTGCCAGCAGCCCGGACCTGAGCTCCTACGAGCAGTACTTC. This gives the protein CASSPDLSSYEQYF.